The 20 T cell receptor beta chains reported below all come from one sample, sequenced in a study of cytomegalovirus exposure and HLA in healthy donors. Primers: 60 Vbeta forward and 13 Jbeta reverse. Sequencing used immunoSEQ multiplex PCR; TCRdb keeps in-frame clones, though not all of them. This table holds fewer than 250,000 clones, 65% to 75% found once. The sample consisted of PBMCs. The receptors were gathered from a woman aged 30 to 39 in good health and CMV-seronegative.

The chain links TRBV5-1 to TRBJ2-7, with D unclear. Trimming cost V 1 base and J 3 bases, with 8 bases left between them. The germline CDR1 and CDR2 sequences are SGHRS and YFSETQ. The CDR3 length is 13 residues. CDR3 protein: CASSLPGNYEQYF. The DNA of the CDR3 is TGCGCCAGCAGCTTGCCAGGCAACTACGAGCAGTACTTC.

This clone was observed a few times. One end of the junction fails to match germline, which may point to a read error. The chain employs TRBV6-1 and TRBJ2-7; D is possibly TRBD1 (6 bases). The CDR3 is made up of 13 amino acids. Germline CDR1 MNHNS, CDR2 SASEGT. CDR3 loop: CDSSTTGYYEQYF. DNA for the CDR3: TGTGACAGCAGCACGACAGGTTATTACGAGCAGTACTTC.

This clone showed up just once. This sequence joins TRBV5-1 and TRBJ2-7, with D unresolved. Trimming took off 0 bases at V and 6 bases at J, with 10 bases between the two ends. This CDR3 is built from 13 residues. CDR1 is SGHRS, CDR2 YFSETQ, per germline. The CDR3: CASSLAASSEQYF. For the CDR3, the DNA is TGCGCCAGCAGCTTGGCAGCGAGCTCCGAGCAGTACTTC.

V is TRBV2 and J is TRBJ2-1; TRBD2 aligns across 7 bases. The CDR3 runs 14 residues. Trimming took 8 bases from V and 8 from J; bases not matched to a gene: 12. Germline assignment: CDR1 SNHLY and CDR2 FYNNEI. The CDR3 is CASRVETSSDEQFF. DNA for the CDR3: TGTGCCAGCCGAGTAGAGACTAGCAGCGATGAGCAGTTCTTC.

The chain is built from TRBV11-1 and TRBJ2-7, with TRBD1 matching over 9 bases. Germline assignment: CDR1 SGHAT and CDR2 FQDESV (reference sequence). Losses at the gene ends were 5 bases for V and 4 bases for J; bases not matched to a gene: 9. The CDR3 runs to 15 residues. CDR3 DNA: TGTGCCAGCAGCGCTCCCGACAGGGGGAGGTACGAGCAGTACTTC. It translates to CASSAPDRGRYEQYF. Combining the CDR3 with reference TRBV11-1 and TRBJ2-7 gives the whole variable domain EAEVAQSPRYKITEKSQAVAFWCDPISGHATLYWYRQILGQGPELLVQFQDESVVDDSQLPKDRFSAERLKGVDSTLKIQPAELGDSAMYLCASSAPDRGRYEQYFGPGTRLTVT.

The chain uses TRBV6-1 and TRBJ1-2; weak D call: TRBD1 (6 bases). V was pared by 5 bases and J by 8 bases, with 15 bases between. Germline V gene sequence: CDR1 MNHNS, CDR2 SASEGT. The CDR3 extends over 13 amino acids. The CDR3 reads CASSSRGGDGYTF. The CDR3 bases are TGTGCCAGCAGTTCCCGAGGGGGGGACGGCTACACCTTC.

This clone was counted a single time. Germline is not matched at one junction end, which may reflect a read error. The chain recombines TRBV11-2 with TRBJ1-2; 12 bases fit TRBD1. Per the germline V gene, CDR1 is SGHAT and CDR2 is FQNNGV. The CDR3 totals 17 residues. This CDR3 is CVSSSRDRGRRDYGYTF. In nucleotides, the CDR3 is TGTGTCAGCAGCTCCCGGGACAGGGGGCGCCGAGACTATGGCTACACCTTC.

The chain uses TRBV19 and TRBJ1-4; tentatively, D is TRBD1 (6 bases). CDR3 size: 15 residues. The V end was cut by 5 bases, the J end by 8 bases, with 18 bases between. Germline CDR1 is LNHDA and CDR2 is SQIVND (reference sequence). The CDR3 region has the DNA TGTGCCAGTAGTTCCGGGTGGGGGCTTGAGGAAAAACTGTTTTTT. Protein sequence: CASSSGWGLEEKLFF.

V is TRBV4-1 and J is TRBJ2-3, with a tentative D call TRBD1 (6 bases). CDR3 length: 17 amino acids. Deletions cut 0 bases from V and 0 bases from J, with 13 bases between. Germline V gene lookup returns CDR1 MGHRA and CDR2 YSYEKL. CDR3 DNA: TGCGCCAGCAGCCAAGAGGGGTGGGACACTAGCACAGATACGCAGTATTTT. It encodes CASSQEGWDTSTDTQYF.

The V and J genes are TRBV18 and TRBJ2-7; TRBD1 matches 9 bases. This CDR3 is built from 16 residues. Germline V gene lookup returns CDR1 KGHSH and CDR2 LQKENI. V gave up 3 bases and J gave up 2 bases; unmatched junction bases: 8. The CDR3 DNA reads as TGTGCCAGCTCACCTTCACGGACAGGGGTGCCCTACGAGCAGTACTTC. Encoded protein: CASSPSRTGVPYEQYF.

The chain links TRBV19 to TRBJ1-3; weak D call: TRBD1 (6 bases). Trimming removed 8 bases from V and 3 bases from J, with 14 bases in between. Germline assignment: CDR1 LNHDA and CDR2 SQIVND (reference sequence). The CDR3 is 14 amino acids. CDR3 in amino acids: CASGDTGLGNTIYF. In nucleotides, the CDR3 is TGTGCCAGTGGGGACACAGGGCTTGGAAACACCATATATTTT.

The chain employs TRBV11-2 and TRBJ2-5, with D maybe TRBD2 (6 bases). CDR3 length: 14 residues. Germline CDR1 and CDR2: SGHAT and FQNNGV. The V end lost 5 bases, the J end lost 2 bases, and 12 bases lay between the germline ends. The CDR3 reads CASSPVEGQETQYF. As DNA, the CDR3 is TGTGCCAGCAGCCCCGTGGAGGGGCAAGAGACCCAGTACTTC.

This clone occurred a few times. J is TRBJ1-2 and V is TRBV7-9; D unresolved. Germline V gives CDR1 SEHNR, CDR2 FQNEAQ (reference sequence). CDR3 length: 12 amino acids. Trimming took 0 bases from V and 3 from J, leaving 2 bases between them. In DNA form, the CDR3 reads TGTGCCAGCAGCTTAGCCTACTATGGCTACACCTTC. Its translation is CASSLAYYGYTF.

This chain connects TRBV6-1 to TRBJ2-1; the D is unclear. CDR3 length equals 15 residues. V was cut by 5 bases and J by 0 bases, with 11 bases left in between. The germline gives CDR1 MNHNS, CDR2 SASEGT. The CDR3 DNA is TGTGCCAGCAGTCATGGTACGAGCTCCTACAATGAGCAGTTCTTC. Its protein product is CASSHGTSSYNEQFF.

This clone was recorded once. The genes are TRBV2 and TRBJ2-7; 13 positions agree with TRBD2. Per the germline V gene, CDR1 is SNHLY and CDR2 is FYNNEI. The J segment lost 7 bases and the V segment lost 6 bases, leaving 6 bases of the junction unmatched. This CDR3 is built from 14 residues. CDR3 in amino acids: CASRPGLAGREQYF. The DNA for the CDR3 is TGTGCCAGCAGGCCGGGACTAGCGGGGCGGGAGCAGTACTTC.

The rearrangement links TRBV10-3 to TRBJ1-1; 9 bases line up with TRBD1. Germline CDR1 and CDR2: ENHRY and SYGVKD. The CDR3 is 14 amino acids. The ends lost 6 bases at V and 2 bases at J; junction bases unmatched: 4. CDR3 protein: CAISPGQGNTEAFF. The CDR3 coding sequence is TGTGCCATCAGCCCGGGACAGGGTAACACTGAAGCTTTCTTT.

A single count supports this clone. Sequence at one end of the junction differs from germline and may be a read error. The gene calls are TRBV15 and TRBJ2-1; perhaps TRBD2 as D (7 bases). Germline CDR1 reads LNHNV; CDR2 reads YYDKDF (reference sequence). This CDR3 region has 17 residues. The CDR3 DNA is TGTGTCACCAGCAGAGATCAAGATGGCGGGAGTGGGGGCCGGGAGTTCTTC. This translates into CVTSRDQDGGSGGREFF.

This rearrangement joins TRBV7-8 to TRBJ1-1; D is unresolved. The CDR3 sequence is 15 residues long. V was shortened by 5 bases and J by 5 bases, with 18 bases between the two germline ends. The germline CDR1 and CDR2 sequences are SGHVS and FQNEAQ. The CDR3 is CASSPSGGLRTEAFF. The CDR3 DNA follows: TGTGCCAGCAGCCCCAGCGGAGGCTTGCGGACTGAAGCTTTCTTT.

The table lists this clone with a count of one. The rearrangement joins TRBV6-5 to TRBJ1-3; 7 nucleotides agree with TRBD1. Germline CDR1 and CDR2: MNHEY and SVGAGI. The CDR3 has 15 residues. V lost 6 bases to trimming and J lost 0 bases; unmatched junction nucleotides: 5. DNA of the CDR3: TGTGCCAGCAGGGCGGGACAGAGCTCTGGAAACACCATATATTTT. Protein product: CASRAGQSSGNTIYF.

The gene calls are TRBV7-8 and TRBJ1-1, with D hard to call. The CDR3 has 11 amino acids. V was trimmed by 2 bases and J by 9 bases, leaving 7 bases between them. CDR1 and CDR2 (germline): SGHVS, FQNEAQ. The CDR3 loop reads CASSLFEKAFF. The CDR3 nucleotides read TGTGCCAGCAGCTTATTCGAGAAAGCTTTCTTT.